This T cell receptor beta chain was retrieved from a study of OX40 agonist ivuxolimab in advanced cancers. Clones were read by immunoSEQ multiplex PCR, and TCRdb kept only the in-frame ones, dropping some. In the table there are 75,000 to 95,000 clones, roughly 91% of which are singletons. Study-wide results and limits: Dose levels from 0.1 to 3.0 mg/kg saw CD4+ and CD8+ blood T cells expand clonally by week 6. The average count of expanded clones was higher among CD8+ T cells than among CD4+.

Individuals having autoimmune disease history or systemic immunosuppression were not enrolled. The investigators sampled blood at baseline, at cycle 4 day 1, and at cycle 7 day 1. Germline CDR1 reads SGDLS; CDR2 reads YYNGEE. The CDR3 has 12 amino acids. V lost 3 bases and J 10 bases, leaving 10 bases between the germline ends. On this clone itself: The target antigen is unknown.

This receptor was obtained from an adult with an advanced solid tumor such as melanoma, head and neck, liver or kidney cancer. This rearrangement joins TRBV9 to TRBJ1-4; unclear D gene. The sequencing used CD4+ or CD8+ T cells sorted from blood, collected in a trial of the OX40 agonist ivuxolimab. The CDR3 sequence is CASSGHLGKLFF. CDR3 coding DNA: TGTGCCAGCAGCGGCCACTTGGGAAAACTGTTTTTT.